One sample yielded the 4 T cell receptor beta chains listed below, sequenced in a study of T cells expressing NK-cell markers. TCRdb re-analyzed the 5' RACE reads; it lists each CDR3 protein once, without DNA. The sample holds 400,000 to 500,000 distinct CDR3 sequences. Sequencing input: blood T cells: a sorted CD56 or NKG2C T cell subset, CD4+ or CD8+ T cells, or bulk PBMC T cells (not recorded which). The receptors shown here come from a woman aged 18 to 75 in good health.

This chain uses TRBV4-3 with TRBJ1-1; without DNA, the TCRdb call of TRBD1 cannot be checked. The germline CDR1 and CDR2 sequences are LGHNA and YSLEER. The CDR3 extends over 19 amino acids. The CDR3 is CASSQEVKDRAFWPPEAFF.

The chain combines TRBV10-3 with TRBJ1-1. Germline V gives CDR1 ENHRY, CDR2 SYGVKD. CDR3 length equals 13 residues. The CDR3 loop is CAISTMSNTEAFF.

The rearrangement links TRBV18 to TRBJ2-7; TCRdb names TRBD1, which stays unverified in the absence of DNA. Germline V gene data show CDR1 as KGHSH and CDR2 as LQKENI. The CDR3 has 15 residues. The chain's CDR3 is CASSHAGTDTYEQYF.

The chain has TRBV6-1 and TRBJ2-2. In germline, CDR1 is MNHNS, CDR2 SASEGT. The CDR3 totals 13 residues. CDR3 residues: CASSGRLPGELFF.